This TCR beta chain is drawn from a study of blood T cells in healthy people across ages. This CDR3 spans 17 amino acids. The germline V gene has CDR1 SEHNR and CDR2 FQNEAQ (reference sequence). The ends lost 4 bases at V and 3 bases at J; junction bases unmatched: 2. Next came a second PCR, run for 7 to 11 cycles, which used a sample-barcoded 5' primer along with a J-beta primer mix. With 12 random nucleotides, a template-switch adaptor tagged each individual cDNA molecule. TCRdb reprocessed the 5' RACE reads via MiXCR and lists one record per CDR3 protein. This table has some 560,000 distinct CDR3 sequences, over 25% appearing once. The same sample was also studied in work on T cells of mothers and their children. From that study: For cDNA synthesis, the complete extracted RNA was used (about 1.6 ug per 15 ul). Mothers gave over 9.5 million TCR beta CDR3 reads each, and children several million each. Across the analysis, no persistent microchimeric T cell clones were detected.

Sequenced input: blood. The sequence was collected from a boy aged 2 to 9 in good health. The V and J genes are TRBV7-9 and TRBJ2-6; TRBD2 agrees at 14 bases. In DNA, the CDR3 is TGTGCCAGCAGCTCCGGACTAGCGGGAGGTGGGGCCAACGTCCTGACTTTC. As protein: CASSSGLAGGGANVLTF.